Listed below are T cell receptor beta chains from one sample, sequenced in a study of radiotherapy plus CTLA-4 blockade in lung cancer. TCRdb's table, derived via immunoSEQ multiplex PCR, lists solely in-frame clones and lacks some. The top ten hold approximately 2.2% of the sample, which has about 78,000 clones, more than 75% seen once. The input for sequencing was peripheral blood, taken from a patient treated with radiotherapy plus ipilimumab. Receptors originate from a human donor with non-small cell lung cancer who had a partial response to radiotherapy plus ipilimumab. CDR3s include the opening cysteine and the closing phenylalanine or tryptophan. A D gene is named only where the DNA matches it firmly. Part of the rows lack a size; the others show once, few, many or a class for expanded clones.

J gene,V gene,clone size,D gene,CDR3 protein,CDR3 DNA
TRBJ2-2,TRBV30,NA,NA,CAWSYGSGTGELFF,TGTGCCTGGAGTTACGGGAGTGGCACCGGGGAGCTGTTTTTT
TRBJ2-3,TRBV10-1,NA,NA,CATQRGSVADTQYF,TGCGCCACCCAAAGGGGGAGTGTTGCAGATACGCAGTATTTT
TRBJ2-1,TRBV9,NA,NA,CASSASGLYNEQFF,TGTGCCAGCAGCGCCAGCGGGCTATACAATGAGCAGTTCTTC
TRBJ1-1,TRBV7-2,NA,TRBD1,CASSLMGTGIMNTEAFF,TGTGCCAGCAGCTTAATGGGGACAGGTATTATGAACACTGAAGCTTTCTTT
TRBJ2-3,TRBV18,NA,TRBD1,CASSPRTGGLTDTQYF,TGTGCCAGCTCACCCCGCACAGGGGGACTCACAGATACGCAGTATTTT
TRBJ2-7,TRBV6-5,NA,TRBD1,CASSYRTGYEQYF,TGTGCCAGCAGTTACCGGACAGGATACGAGCAGTACTTC
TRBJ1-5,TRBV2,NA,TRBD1,CASSETGGSQPQHF,TGTGCCAGCAGCGAGACAGGGGGCTCTCAGCCCCAGCATTTT
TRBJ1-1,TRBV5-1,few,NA,CASRSQQGIFPEAFF,TGCGCCAGCAGGTCCCAACAGGGTATCTTCCCTGAAGCTTTCTTT
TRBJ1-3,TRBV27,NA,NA,CASSSAGQGRSGNTIYF,TGTGCCAGCAGTTCGGCGGGGCAGGGTCGTTCTGGAAACACCATATATTTT
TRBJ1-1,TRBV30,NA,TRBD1,CAWGQGTEAFF,TGTGCCTGGGGACAGGGCACGGAAGCTTTCTTT
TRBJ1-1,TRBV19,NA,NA,CASNGPRYTEAFF,TGTGCCAGTAATGGGCCAAGGTATACTGAAGCTTTCTTT
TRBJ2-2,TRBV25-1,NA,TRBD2,CASSEVGTSGRAGELFF,TGTGCCAGCAGTGAAGTGGGGACTAGCGGGAGAGCCGGGGAGCTGTTTTTT
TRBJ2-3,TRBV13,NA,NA,CASSPPGFSSTDTQYF,TGTGCCAGCAGCCCCCCAGGGTTTTCTAGCACAGATACGCAGTATTTT
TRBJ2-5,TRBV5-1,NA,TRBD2,CASSLGLAGVRETQYF,TGCGCCAGCAGCTTGGGGCTAGCGGGAGTGAGAGAGACCCAGTACTTC
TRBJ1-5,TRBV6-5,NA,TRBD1,CASSPGQGNQPQHF,TGTGCCAGCAGTCCCGGACAGGGCAATCAGCCCCAGCATTTT
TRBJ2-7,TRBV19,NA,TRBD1,CATSGQGAYEQYF,TGTGCCACGTCGGGACAGGGGGCCTACGAGCAGTACTTC
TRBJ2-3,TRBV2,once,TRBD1,CASSADRGNTYF,TGTGCCAGCAGTGCCGACAGGGGAAATACGTATTTT
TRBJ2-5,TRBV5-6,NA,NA,CASSLPGPETQYF,TGTGCCAGCAGCTTGCCAGGCCCAGAGACCCAGTACTTC
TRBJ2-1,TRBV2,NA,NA,CASSEDGSSYNEQFF,TGTGCCAGCAGTGAAGACGGTAGCTCCTACAATGAGCAGTTCTTC
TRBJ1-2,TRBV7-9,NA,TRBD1,CASSLPGQGYGYTF,TGTGCCAGCAGCTTACCGGGACAGGGCTATGGCTACACCTTC
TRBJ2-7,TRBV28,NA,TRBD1,CASWGTGDSYEQYF,TGTGCCAGTTGGGGGACAGGGGACTCCTACGAGCAGTACTTC
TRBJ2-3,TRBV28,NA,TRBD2,CASKLAGGPRIDTQYF,TGTGCCAGCAAACTAGCGGGAGGGCCGAGAATAGATACGCAGTATTTT
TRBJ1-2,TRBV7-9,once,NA,CASNYRVNYGYTF,TGTGCCAGCAACTACAGGGTCAACTATGGCTACACCTTC
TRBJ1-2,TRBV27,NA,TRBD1,CASSPRTGGRGYTF,TGTGCCAGCAGTCCACGGACAGGGGGCCGGGGCTACACCTTC
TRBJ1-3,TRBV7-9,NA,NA,CASSLYLTAPSSGNTIYF,TGTGCCAGCAGCTTATATTTGACAGCTCCGAGCTCTGGAAACACCATATATTTT
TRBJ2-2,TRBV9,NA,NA,CASSVEQGGGELFF,TGTGCCAGCAGCGTAGAGCAGGGCGGCGGGGAGCTGTTTTTT